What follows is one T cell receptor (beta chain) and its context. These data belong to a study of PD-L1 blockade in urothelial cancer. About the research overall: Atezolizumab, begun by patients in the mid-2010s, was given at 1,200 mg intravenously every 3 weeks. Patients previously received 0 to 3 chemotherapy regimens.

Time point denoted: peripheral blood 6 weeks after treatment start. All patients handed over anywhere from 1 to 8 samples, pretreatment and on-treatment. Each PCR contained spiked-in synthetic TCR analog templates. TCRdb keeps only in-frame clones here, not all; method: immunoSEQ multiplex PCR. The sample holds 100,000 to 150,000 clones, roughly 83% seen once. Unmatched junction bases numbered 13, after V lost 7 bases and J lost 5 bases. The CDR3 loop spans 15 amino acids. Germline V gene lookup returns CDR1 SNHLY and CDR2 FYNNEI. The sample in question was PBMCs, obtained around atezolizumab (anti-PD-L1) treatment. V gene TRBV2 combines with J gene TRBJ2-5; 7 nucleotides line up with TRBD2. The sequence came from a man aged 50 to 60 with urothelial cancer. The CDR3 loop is CASKEGLKLLETQYF. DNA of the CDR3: TGTGCCAGCAAGGAGGGACTAAAGCTTCTGGAGACCCAGTACTTC.